The 27 T cell receptor beta chains below come from one sample, sequenced in a study of identical twins. TCRdb re-called the 5' RACE reads with MiXCR, one entry per CDR3 protein. In the table there are some 460,000 distinct CDR3 sequences, about 14% of which are singletons. These data were also filed under a second study, of yellow fever vaccine responses in identical twins.

The sequencing sample was made of CD4+ T cells sorted from blood. The source of these receptors is a woman under 30 in good health.

The chain joins TRBV6-6 to TRBJ2-7; no firm D call. The V gene lost 6 bases and the J gene lost 4 bases, with 10 bases spanning the gap. Germline CDR1 reads MNHNY; CDR2 reads SVGAGI (reference sequence). This CDR3 spans 12 amino acids. The CDR3: CASRTTSYEQYF. CDR3 DNA sequence: TGTGCCAGCAGGACAACCTCTTACGAGCAGTACTTC.

This chain links TRBV24-1 with TRBJ2-7; possible D gene TRBD2, 5 bases. The CDR3 sequence is 12 residues long. V lost 6 bases and J lost 8, with 13 bases in between. Per the germline V gene, CDR1 is KGHDR and CDR2 is SFDVKD. The chain's CDR3 is CATSIASSKQYF. CDR3 DNA sequence: TGTGCCACCAGTATAGCGTCGTCGAAGCAGTACTTC.

Ten or more counts support this clonotype. The chain couples TRBV12-3 or TRBV12-4 to TRBJ2-1; 7 bases align to TRBD2. V gave up 6 bases and J gave up 0 bases; unmatched junction bases: 5. CDR3 length equals 15 residues. The CDR3 nucleotides read TGTGCCAGCAGCAGCGGGGCTAGCTCCTACAATGAGCAGTTCTTC. Translation gives CASSSGASSYNEQFF.

This clonotype was picked up many times. The chain is built from TRBV11-1 and TRBJ2-1, with D unclear. The CDR3 spans 14 residues. The germline V and J ends were trimmed by 3 bases and 0 bases, with 6 bases remaining between them. CDR1 and CDR2 (germline): SGHAT, FQDESV (reference sequence). The CDR3 nucleotides read TGTGCCAGCAGCTTCCCGGGCTCCTACAATGAGCAGTTCTTC. Amino acid sequence: CASSFPGSYNEQFF.

This clonotype was found a few times. This sequence joins TRBV15 and TRBJ1-5; D remains ambiguous. Trimming cost V 0 bases and J 2 bases, with 8 bases left between them. The V gene's germline CDR1 is LNHNV and CDR2 YYDKDF (reference sequence). The CDR3 runs 15 residues. The CDR3 region is CATSRDGRGNQPQHF. CDR3 DNA: TGTGCCACCAGCAGAGATGGGAGGGGCAATCAGCCCCAGCATTTT.

V and J are TRBV20-1 and TRBJ2-7, with 8 bases identical to TRBD2. Germline CDR1 reads DFQATT; CDR2 reads SNEGSKA (reference sequence). The V and J ends lost 1 base and 2 bases, in that order; junction bases with no gene match: 13. This CDR3 is 17 amino acids long. The CDR3 DNA sequence: TGCAGTGCTAGAGCTTTTAAGGCCGAAGCGGGAGCCTACGAGCAGTACTTC. Its translation is CSARAFKAEAGAYEQYF.

This clonotype was picked up a small number of times. The chain recombines TRBV7-8 with TRBJ2-2, with 7 bases matching TRBD1. Germline CDR1 is SGHVS and CDR2 is FQNEAQ. V was pared by 5 bases and J by 4 bases, with 10 bases of the junction left unmatched. The CDR3 is 16 amino acids. Here the CDR3 DNA reads TGTGCCAGCAGCCCGGACAGGCCCTCGATCACCGGGGAGCTGTTTTTT. As protein: CASSPDRPSITGELFF.

This clonotype was observed a handful of times. The chain has TRBV28 and TRBJ1-1; no firm D call. The CDR3 contains 15 residues. Per germline, CDR1 MDHEN and CDR2 SYDVKM. V dropped 4 bases and J dropped 1 base, with 13 bases sitting between them. DNA for the CDR3: TGTGCCAGCAGTTCCTCCGGACGGGGGAACACTGAAGCTTTCTTT. It codes for CASSSSGRGNTEAFF.

This clonotype was detected a few times. The rearrangement uses TRBV6-5 and TRBJ2-6; D uncertain. CDR3 length equals 14 residues. The ends were cut back, 6 bases at V and 4 bases at J, with 10 bases in the middle. CDR1 and CDR2 (germline): MNHEY, SVGAGI. CDR3 sequence: CASRNSLGANVLTF. The CDR3 nucleotides read TGTGCCAGCAGAAACTCCCTCGGGGCCAACGTCCTGACTTTC.

This clonotype was counted at least ten times. The rearrangement uses TRBV5-1 and TRBJ1-6; D is possibly TRBD1 (5 bases). Per germline, CDR1 SGHRS and CDR2 YFSETQ. V shed 4 bases and J shed 7 bases, with 15 bases lying between them. The length of the CDR3 is 15 residues. CDR3 DNA sequence: TGCGCCAGCAGCGAACTGACAGCTAGAAATTCACCCCTCCACTTT. It is translated as CASSELTARNSPLHF.

Ten or more counts support this clonotype. The chain joins TRBV5-6 to TRBJ2-3; maybe TRBD2 (5 bases). Trimming cost V 4 bases and J 3 bases, with 15 bases left between them. This CDR3 is built from 15 residues. CDR1 and CDR2 from the germline V gene are SGHDT and YYEEEE. This CDR3 is CASSPIRGLTDTQYF. CDR3 nucleotide sequence: TGTGCCAGCAGCCCCATCCGGGGTTTAACAGATACGCAGTATTTT.

The chain links TRBV19 to TRBJ2-3, with TRBD2 matching over 11 bases. V shed 4 bases, J shed 2 bases, and the junction held 5 bases outside the gene matches. The CDR3 runs to 16 residues. Germline V CDR1 and CDR2: LNHDA, SQIVND (reference sequence). This CDR3 reads CASSTRLAGTTDTQYF. For the CDR3, the DNA is TGTGCCAGTAGTACCCGACTAGCGGGGACCACAGATACGCAGTATTTT.

This clonotype was detected a few times. The chain recombines TRBV5-1 with TRBJ2-7, with D unclear. This CDR3 region has 13 residues. V dropped 0 bases and J dropped 4 bases, with 8 bases sitting between them. The germline CDR1 and CDR2 sequences are SGHRS and YFSETQ. CDR3 sequence reads: CASSLDGQYEQYF. In nucleotides, the CDR3 is TGCGCCAGCAGCTTGGATGGGCAATACGAGCAGTACTTC.

This chain uses TRBV2 with TRBJ2-3, with TRBD2 matching 9 bases. This CDR3 has 13 amino acids. Losses at the gene ends were 5 bases for V and 11 bases for J; bases not matched to a gene: 8. Germline V lookup: CDR1 SNHLY, CDR2 FYNNEI. The CDR3 here is CASSPSGGTRQYF. As DNA, the CDR3 is TGTGCCAGCAGTCCAAGCGGGGGGACCCGGCAGTATTTT.

A few counts support this clonotype. V is TRBV24-1 and J is TRBJ2-3, with 9 positions matching TRBD1. This CDR3 region has 14 residues. Germline V gives CDR1 KGHDR, CDR2 SFDVKD. J lost 1 base, V lost 7 bases, and 2 bases had no gene match. The CDR3 DNA is TGTGCCACCAGGGGGGACAGGGGCACAGATACGCAGTATTTT. Residues: CATRGDRGTDTQYF.

This rearrangement joins TRBV5-5 to TRBJ2-7; TRBD1 matches 7 bases. The germline V gene has CDR1 SGHKS and CDR2 YYEKEE (reference sequence). The CDR3 length is 17 residues. V was clipped by 4 bases and J by 2 bases; unmatched bases: 15. The chain's CDR3 is CASSPESGTDRAYEQYF. In DNA form, the CDR3 reads TGTGCCAGCAGCCCAGAATCCGGGACAGACAGAGCCTACGAGCAGTACTTC.

This sequence joins TRBV5-1 and TRBJ2-2; D gene ambiguous. CDR1 is SGHRS and CDR2 is YFSETQ in the germline V gene. This CDR3 has 14 residues. The V end was cut by 4 bases, the J end by 0 bases, with 7 bases between. CDR3 region: CASSPTTNTGELFF. In nucleotides, the CDR3 is TGCGCCAGCAGCCCGACAACGAACACCGGGGAGCTGTTTTTT.

The V gene is TRBV7-2, the J gene TRBJ1-1; D perhaps matches TRBD1 (5 bases). CDR3 length: 16 residues. CDR1 SGHTA and CDR2 FQGNSA come from the germline V gene. Trimming pared 5 bases from V and 0 bases from J, leaving 16 bases between. This CDR3 reads CASSRTIGTLNTEAFF. CDR3 coding DNA: TGTGCCAGCAGCCGAACGATAGGGACGTTGAACACTGAAGCTTTCTTT. Complete variable domain (other parts from reference TRBV7-2 and TRBJ1-1): GAGVSQSPSNKVTEKGKDVELRCDPISGHTALYWYRQSLGQGLEFLIYFQGNSAPDKSGLPSDRFSAERTGGSVSTLTIQRTQQEDSAVYLCASSRTIGTLNTEAFFGQGTRLTVV.

V and J are TRBV20-1 and TRBJ2-7; 13 bases are shared with TRBD2. Germline V gene lookup returns CDR1 DFQATT and CDR2 SNEGSKA (reference sequence). Trimming at V came to 6 bases and at J to 6 bases, leaving 5 bases not matched to a gene. The CDR3 is made up of 13 amino acids. The CDR3 here is CSARTSGSREQYF. The CDR3 DNA reads TGCAGTGCCCGGACTAGCGGGAGTCGCGAGCAGTACTTC.

This clonotype was recorded only once. V gene TRBV2 combines with J gene TRBJ2-7; D is uncertain. Trimming took 3 bases from V and 2 from J, leaving 5 bases between them. The CDR3 sequence is 12 residues long. From germline, CDR1 is SNHLY and CDR2 FYNNEI. The chain's CDR3 is CASSDITYEQYF. For the CDR3, the DNA is TGTGCCAGCAGTGACATCACCTACGAGCAGTACTTC.

This clonotype was seen more than once but under ten times. V usage is TRBV7-8 and J usage is TRBJ2-3, with 10 positions matching TRBD2. Germline CDR1 SGHVS, CDR2 FQNEAQ. The V segment lost 5 bases and the J segment 9 bases; nucleotides outside the gene matches: 8. This CDR3 has 14 amino acids. The CDR3 DNA is TGTGCCAGCAGCGCACGACCGGGACTAGCGACGCAGTATTTT. Translated: CASSARPGLATQYF.

This chain uses TRBV5-1 with TRBJ1-1; TRBD1 matches 8 bases. J lost 1 base, V lost 4 bases, and 9 bases had no gene match. Germline lookup yields CDR1 SGHRS and CDR2 YFSETQ. The CDR3 covers 16 residues. The DNA of the CDR3 is TGCGCCAGCAGCCTCCGGACAGGGAGAACGAACACTGAAGCTTTCTTT. It translates to CASSLRTGRTNTEAFF.

The chain couples TRBV20-1 to TRBJ1-1, with 7 bases lining up with TRBD1. V trimming: 2 bases; J trimming: 4 bases; junction bases outside the gene matches: 7. CDR1 DFQATT and CDR2 SNEGSKA come from the germline V gene (reference sequence). The CDR3 contains 14 residues. The CDR3 DNA is TGCAGTGCTAGACTCAATACAGGGGCCACTGAAGCTTTCTTT. Translation: CSARLNTGATEAFF.

Only a few counts were recorded for this clonotype. The chain joins TRBV7-3 to TRBJ2-6; D not resolved. Trimming removed 5 bases from V and 0 bases from J, with 8 bases in between. Per the germline V gene, CDR1 is SGHTA and CDR2 is FQGTGA. The CDR3 length is 15 residues. CDR3 sequence: CASSAQFSGANVLTF. Written as DNA, the CDR3 is TGTGCCAGCAGCGCACAGTTCTCTGGGGCCAACGTCCTGACTTTC.

The V call is TRBV5-1, the J call TRBJ1-1; D may be TRBD1 (5 bases). This CDR3 has 14 amino acids. The V end was cut by 5 bases, the J end by 3 bases, with 14 bases between. Germline V gene sequence: CDR1 SGHRS, CDR2 YFSETQ. CDR3 protein: CASRVGASDTEAFF. CDR3 nucleotide sequence: TGCGCCAGCAGGGTTGGGGCTTCGGACACTGAAGCTTTCTTT. The variable domain in full, with the rest retrieved from reference TRBV5-1 and TRBJ1-1, is KAGVTQTPRYLIKTRGQQVTLSCSPISGHRSVSWYQQTPGQGLQFLFEYFSETQRNKGNFPGRFSGRQFSNSRSEMNVSTLELGDSALYLCASRVGASDTEAFFGQGTRLTVV.

The chain couples TRBV6-1 to TRBJ1-2; TRBD1 is a possible D gene (6 bases). In germline, CDR1 is MNHNS, CDR2 SASEGT. The CDR3 contains 13 residues. V lost 2 bases and J 5 bases, leaving 9 bases between the germline ends. The CDR3 DNA reads as TGTGCCAGCAGTGAAACAGGGATTTATGGCTACACCTTC. Encoded protein: CASSETGIYGYTF.

This clonotype came up a few times. The CDR3 spells CASGQAGELFF. For the CDR3, the DNA is TGTGCCAGTGGACAGGCCGGGGAGCTGTTTTTT. The V gene is TRBV2, the J gene TRBJ2-2; 7 bases agree with TRBD1. The germline V gene has CDR1 SNHLY and CDR2 FYNNEI. With 9 bases clipped from V and 6 bases from J, the junction kept 1 base outside the gene matches. This CDR3 has 11 residues.